This TCR beta chain is from a study of shared clonotypes between healthy human individuals. As for the study in general: Aged 18 to 49, the donors were two women and three men.

Study results and limitations: All-four-donor shared clonotypes had higher generation probabilities than non-shared clonotypes did. Estimated richness was generally greater in naive than memory subsets.

CDR1 is KGHSH, CDR2 LQKENI, per germline. Deletions cut 3 bases from V and 7 bases from J, with 4 bases between. This CDR3 contains 11 residues. Methods used by the authors: Without quality scores, immunoSEQ junctional reads could not be filtered like full-length reads. TCRdb keeps only in-frame clones here, not all; method: immunoSEQ multiplex PCR. The V and J calls and clone size come from that table; D and trimming were worked out from the DNA. The sample carries about 960,000 clones, approximately 80% recorded once. With respect to this clone: Antigen unknown. The sample has other DNA sequences that encode this CDR3 too.

The chain couples TRBV18 to TRBJ2-1; no reliable D call. The clonotype comes from a young man in good health. The sequenced sample consisted of memory CD4+ T cells sorted from blood. Subset of the sample: CD45RA-negative fraction. CDR3 region: CASSPSNEQFF. In DNA, the CDR3 is TGTGCCAGCTCACCCTCAAATGAGCAGTTCTTC. The full variable domain, completed using reference TRBV18 and TRBJ2-1, is NAGVMQNPRHLVRRRGQEARLRCSPMKGHSHVYWYRQLPEEGLKFMVYLQKENIIDESGMPKERFSAEFPKEGPSILRIQQVVRGDSAAYFCASSPSNEQFFGPGTRLTVL.